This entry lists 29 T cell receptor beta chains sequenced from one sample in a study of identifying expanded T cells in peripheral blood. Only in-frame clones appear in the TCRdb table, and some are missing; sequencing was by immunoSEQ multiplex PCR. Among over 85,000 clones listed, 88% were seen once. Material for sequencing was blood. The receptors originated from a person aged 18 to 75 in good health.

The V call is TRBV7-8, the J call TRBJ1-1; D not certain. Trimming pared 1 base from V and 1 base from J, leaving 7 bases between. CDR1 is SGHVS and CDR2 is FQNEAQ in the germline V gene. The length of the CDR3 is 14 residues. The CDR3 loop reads CASSLGSANTEAFF. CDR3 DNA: TGTGCCAGCAGCTTAGGGTCTGCGAACACTGAAGCTTTCTTT.

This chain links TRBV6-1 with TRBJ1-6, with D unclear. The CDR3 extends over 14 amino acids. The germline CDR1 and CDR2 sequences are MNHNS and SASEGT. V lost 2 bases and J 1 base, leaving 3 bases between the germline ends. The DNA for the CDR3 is TGTGCCAGCAGTGAACAGTCCTATAATTCACCCCTCCACTTT. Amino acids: CASSEQSYNSPLHF.

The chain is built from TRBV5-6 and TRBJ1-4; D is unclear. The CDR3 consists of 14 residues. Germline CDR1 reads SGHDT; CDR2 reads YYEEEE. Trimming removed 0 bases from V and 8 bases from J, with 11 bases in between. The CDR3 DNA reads TGTGCCAGCAGCTTGGGGGGTCTAACGGAAAAACTGTTTTTT. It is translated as CASSLGGLTEKLFF.

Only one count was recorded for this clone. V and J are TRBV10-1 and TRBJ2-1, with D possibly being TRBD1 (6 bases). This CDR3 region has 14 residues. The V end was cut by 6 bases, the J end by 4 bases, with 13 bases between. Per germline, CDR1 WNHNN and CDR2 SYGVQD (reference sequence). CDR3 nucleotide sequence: TGCGCCAGCAGGACAGGAGCTATTTACAATGAGCAGTTCTTC. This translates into CASRTGAIYNEQFF.

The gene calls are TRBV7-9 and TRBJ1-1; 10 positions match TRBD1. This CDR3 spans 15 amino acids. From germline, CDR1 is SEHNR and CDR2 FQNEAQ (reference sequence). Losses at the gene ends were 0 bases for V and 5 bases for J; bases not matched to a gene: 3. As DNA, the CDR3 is TGTGCCAGCAGCTTAGCGGGGACAGGGGTTACTGAAGCTTTCTTT. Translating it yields CASSLAGTGVTEAFF.

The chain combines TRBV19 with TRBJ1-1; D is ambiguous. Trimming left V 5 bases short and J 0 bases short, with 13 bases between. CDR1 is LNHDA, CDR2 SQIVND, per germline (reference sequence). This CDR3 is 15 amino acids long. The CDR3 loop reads CASSPRTGVNTEAFF. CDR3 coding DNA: TGTGCCAGTAGTCCAAGGACCGGGGTGAACACTGAAGCTTTCTTT.

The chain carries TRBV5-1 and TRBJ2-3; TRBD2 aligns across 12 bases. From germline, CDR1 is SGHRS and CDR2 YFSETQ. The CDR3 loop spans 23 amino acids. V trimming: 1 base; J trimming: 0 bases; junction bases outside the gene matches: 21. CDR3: CASSLRPTAGRASGRASTDTQYF. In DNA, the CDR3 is TGCGCCAGCAGCTTGCGGCCGACCGCAGGCCGTGCTAGCGGGAGGGCGAGCACAGATACGCAGTATTTT. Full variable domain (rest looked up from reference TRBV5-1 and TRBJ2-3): KAGVTQTPRYLIKTRGQQVTLSCSPISGHRSVSWYQQTPGQGLQFLFEYFSETQRNKGNFPGRFSGRQFSNSRSEMNVSTLELGDSALYLCASSLRPTAGRASGRASTDTQYFGPGTRLTVL.

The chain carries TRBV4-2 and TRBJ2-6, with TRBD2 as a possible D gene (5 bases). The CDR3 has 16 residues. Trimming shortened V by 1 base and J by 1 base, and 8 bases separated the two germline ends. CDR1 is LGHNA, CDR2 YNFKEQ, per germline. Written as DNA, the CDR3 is TGTGCCAGCAGCCAAGCGGGAACGTCTGGGGCCAACGTCCTGACTTTC. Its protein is CASSQAGTSGANVLTF.

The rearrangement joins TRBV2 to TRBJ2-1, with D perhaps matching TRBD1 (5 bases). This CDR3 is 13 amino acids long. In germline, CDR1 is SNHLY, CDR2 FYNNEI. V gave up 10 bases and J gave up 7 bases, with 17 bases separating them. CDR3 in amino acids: CATSPQGWNEQFF. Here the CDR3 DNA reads TGTGCCACCTCCCCTCAGGGATGGAATGAGCAGTTCTTC. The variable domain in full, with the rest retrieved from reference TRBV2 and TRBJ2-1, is EPEVTQTPSHQVTQMGQEVILRCVPISNHLYFYWYRQILGQKVEFLVSFYNNEISEKSEIFDDQFSVERPDGSNFTLKIRSTKLEDSAMYFCATSPQGWNEQFFGPGTRLTVL.

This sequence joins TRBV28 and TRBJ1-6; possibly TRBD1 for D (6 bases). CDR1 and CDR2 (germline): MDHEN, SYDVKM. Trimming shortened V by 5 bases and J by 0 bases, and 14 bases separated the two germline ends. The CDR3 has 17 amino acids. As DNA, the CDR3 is TGTGCCAGCAGTCCCTGGACAGCAAGCTCCTATAATTCACCCCTCCACTTT. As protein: CASSPWTASSYNSPLHF.

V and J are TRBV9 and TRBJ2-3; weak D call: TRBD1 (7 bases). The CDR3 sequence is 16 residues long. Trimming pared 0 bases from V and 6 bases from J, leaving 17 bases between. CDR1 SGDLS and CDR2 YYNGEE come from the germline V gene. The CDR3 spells CASSVVEGAGFDTQYF. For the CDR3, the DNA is TGTGCCAGCAGCGTAGTGGAGGGGGCGGGGTTCGATACGCAGTATTTT. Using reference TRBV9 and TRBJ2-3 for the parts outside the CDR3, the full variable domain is DSGVTQTPKHLITATGQRVTLRCSPRSGDLSVYWYQQSLDQGLQFLIQYYNGEERAKGNILERFSAQQFPDLHSELNLSSLELGDSALYFCASSVVEGAGFDTQYFGPGTRLTVL.

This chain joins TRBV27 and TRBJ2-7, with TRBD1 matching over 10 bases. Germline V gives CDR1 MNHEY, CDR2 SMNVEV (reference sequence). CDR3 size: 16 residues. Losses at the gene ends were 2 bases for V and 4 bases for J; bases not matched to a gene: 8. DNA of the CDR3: TGTGCCAGCAGTTTACCAAGACAGGGGGCGCGGTACGAGCAGTACTTC. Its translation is CASSLPRQGARYEQYF.

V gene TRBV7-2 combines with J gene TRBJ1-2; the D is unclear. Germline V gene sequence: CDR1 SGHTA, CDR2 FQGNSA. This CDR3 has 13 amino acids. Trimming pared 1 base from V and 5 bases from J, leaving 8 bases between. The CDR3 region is CASSLGMKYGYTF. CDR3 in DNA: TGTGCCAGCAGCTTAGGCATGAAATATGGCTACACCTTC.

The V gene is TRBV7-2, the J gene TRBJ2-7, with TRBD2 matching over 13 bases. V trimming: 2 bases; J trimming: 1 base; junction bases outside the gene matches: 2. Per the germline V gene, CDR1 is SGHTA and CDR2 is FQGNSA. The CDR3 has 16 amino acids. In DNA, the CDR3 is TGTGCCAGCAGCTTAACTAGCGGGGGGGTATCCTACGAGCAGTACTTC. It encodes CASSLTSGGVSYEQYF.

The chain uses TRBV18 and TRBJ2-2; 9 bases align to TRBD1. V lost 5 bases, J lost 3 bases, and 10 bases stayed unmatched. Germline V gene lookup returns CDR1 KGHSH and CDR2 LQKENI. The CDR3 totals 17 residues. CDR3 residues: CASSLQQGARDTGELFF. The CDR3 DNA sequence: TGTGCCAGCTCATTACAACAGGGGGCGCGAGACACCGGGGAGCTGTTTTTT.

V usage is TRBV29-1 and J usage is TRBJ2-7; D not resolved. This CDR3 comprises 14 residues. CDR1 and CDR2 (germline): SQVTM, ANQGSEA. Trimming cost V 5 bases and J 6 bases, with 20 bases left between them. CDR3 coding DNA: TGCAGCGTTCTTAGTGAGACCCAAACGGGCGAGCAGTACTTC. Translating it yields CSVLSETQTGEQYF.

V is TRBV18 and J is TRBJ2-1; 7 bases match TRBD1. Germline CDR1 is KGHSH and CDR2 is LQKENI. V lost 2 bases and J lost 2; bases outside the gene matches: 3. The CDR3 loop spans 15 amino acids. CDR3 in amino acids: CASSPGDSAYNEQFF. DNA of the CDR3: TGTGCCAGCTCACCAGGGGACAGCGCCTACAATGAGCAGTTCTTC.

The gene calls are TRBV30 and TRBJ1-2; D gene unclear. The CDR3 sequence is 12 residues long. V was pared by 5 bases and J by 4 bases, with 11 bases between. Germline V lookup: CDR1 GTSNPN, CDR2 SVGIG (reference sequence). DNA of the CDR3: TGTGCCTGGGCCCCATGGGGCTATGGCTACACCTTC. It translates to CAWAPWGYGYTF.

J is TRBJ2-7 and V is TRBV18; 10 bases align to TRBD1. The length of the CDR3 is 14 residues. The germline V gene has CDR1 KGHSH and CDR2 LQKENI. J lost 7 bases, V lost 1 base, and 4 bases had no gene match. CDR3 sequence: CASSPRQGAQEQYF. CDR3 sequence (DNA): TGTGCCAGCTCACCACGACAGGGGGCGCAGGAGCAGTACTTC.

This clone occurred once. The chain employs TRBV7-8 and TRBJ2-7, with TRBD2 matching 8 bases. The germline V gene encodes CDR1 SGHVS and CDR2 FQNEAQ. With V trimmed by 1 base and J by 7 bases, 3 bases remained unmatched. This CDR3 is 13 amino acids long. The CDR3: CASSLGGLGEQYF. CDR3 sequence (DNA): TGTGCCAGCAGCTTAGGGGGACTAGGGGAGCAGTACTTC.

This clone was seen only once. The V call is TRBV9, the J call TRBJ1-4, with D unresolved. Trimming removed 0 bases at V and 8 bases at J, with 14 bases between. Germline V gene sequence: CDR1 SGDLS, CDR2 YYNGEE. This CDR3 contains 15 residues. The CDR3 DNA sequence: TGTGCCAGCAGCGTAGCCCCTACGGACGAGGAAAAACTGTTTTTT. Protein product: CASSVAPTDEEKLFF.

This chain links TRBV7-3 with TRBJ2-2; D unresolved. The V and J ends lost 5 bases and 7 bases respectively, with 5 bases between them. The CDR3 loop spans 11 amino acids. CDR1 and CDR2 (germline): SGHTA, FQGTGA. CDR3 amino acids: CASSPGGELFF. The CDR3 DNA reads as TGTGCCAGCAGCCCTGGCGGGGAGCTGTTTTTT.

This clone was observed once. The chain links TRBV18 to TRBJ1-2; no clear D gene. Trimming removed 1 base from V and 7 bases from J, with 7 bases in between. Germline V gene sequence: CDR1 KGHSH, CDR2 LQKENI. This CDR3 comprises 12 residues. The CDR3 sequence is CASSPLLAGYTF. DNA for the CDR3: TGTGCCAGCTCACCACTGCTCGCTGGCTACACCTTC.

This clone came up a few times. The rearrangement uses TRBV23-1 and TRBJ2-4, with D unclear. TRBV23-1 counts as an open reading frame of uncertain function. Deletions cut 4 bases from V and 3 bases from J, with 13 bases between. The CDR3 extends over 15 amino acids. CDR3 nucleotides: TGCGCCAGCAGTCTTCGGCGGTTAGGCAAAAACATTCAGTACTTC. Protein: CASSLRRLGKNIQYF.

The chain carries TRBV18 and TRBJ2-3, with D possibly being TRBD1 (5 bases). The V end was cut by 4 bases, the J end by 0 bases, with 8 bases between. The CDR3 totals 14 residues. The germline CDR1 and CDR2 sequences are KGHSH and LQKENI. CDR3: CASSLDRSTDTQYF. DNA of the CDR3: TGTGCCAGCTCACTCGACAGAAGCACAGATACGCAGTATTTT. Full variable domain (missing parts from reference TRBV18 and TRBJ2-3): NAGVMQNPRHLVRRRGQEARLRCSPMKGHSHVYWYRQLPEEGLKFMVYLQKENIIDESGMPKERFSAEFPKEGPSILRIQQVVRGDSAAYFCASSLDRSTDTQYFGPGTRLTVL.

CDR3 nucleotides: TGTGCCAGCAGCCAAGATATACTAGCGGGTGTCACGCAGTATTTT. Translation gives CASSQDILAGVTQYF. The chain couples TRBV4-2 to TRBJ2-3, with 9 bases that match TRBD2. Germline V gives CDR1 LGHNA, CDR2 YNFKEQ. CDR3 length: 15 residues. V shed 0 bases and J 9 bases; nucleotides not matched to a gene: 7.

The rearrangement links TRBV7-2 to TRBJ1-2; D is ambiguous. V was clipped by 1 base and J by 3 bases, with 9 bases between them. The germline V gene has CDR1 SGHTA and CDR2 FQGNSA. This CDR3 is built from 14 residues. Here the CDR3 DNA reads TGTGCCAGCAGCTTAGTAACGGAATACTATGGCTACACCTTC. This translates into CASSLVTEYYGYTF. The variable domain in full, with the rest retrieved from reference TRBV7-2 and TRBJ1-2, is GAGVSQSPSNKVTEKGKDVELRCDPISGHTALYWYRQSLGQGLEFLIYFQGNSAPDKSGLPSDRFSAERTGGSVSTLTIQRTQQEDSAVYLCASSLVTEYYGYTFGSGTRLTVV.

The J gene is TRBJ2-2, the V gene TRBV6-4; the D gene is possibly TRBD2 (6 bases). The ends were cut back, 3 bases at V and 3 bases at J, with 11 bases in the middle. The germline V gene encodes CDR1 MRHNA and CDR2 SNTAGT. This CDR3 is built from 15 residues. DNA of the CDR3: TGTGCCAGCAGTGAAGGAGGGGCTCACACCGGGGAGCTGTTTTTT. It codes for CASSEGGAHTGELFF.

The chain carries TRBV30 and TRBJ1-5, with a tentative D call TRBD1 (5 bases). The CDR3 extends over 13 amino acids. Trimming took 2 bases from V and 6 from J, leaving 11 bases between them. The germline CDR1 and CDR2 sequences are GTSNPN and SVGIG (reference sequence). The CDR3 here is CAWSKGTAQPQHF. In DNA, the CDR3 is TGTGCCTGGAGTAAAGGGACGGCTCAGCCCCAGCATTTT.